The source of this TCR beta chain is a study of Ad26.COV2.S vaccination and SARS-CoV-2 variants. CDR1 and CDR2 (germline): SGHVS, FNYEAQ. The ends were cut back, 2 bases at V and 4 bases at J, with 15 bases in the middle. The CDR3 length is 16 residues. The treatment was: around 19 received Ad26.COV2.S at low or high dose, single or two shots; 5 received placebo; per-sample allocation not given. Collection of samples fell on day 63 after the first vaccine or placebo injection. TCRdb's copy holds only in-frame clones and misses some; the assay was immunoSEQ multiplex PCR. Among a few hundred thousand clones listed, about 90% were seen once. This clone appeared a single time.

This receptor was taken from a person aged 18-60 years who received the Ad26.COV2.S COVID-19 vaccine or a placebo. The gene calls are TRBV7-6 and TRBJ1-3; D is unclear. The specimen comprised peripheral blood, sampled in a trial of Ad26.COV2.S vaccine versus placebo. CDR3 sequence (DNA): TGTGCCAGCAGCTTACTCGGACGGATATTCGGAAACACCATATATTTT. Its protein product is CASSLLGRIFGNTIYF.